A single sample gave rise to the 4 T cell receptor beta chains below, sequenced in a study of identical twins. MiXCR, run by TCRdb on the 5' RACE reads, gives a single entry per CDR3 protein. Here the sample spans under 900,000 distinct CDR3 sequences, roughly 12% being singletons. These data were also reused for a study on yellow fever vaccine responses in identical twins.

The sample consisted of PBMCs. These TCRs come from a woman aged 18-30 years in good health.

In its sample, this clonotype was seen a few times. The chain combines TRBV25-1 with TRBJ2-5; TRBD1 matches at 7 bases. The CDR3 contains 15 residues. After removal of 4 bases from V and 0 bases from J, the junction contained 5 bases not matched to a gene. The germline CDR1 and CDR2 sequences are MGHDK and SYGVNS. The CDR3 is CASSVIQGNQETQYF. The CDR3 nucleotides read TGTGCCAGCAGTGTCATACAGGGGAACCAAGAGACCCAGTACTTC.

The chain has TRBV12-3 or TRBV12-4 and TRBJ2-1; 8 bases fit TRBD1. V gave up 2 bases and J gave up 5 bases; unmatched junction bases: 5. The CDR3 has 15 amino acids. The DNA of the CDR3 is TGTGCCAGCAGTTTAAGGGACAGGCCCAACAATGAGCAGTTCTTC. This sequence encodes CASSLRDRPNNEQFF.

This clonotype showed up just a few times. This rearrangement joins TRBV6-5 to TRBJ2-3; 8 bases agree with TRBD1. CDR1 MNHEY and CDR2 SVGAGI come from the germline V gene. Trimming at V came to 0 bases and at J to 3 bases, leaving 5 bases not matched to a gene. The length of the CDR3 is 16 residues. As DNA, the CDR3 is TGTGCCAGCAGTTACTCGAGATGGACAGGGACAGATACGCAGTATTTT. Translating it yields CASSYSRWTGTDTQYF.

This chain connects TRBV20-1 to TRBJ2-5, with TRBD2 as a possible D gene (6 bases). Germline lookup yields CDR1 DFQATT and CDR2 SNEGSKA (reference sequence). V dropped 0 bases and J dropped 4 bases, with 9 bases sitting between them. This CDR3 spans 13 amino acids. The CDR3 nucleotides read TGCAGTGCTAGAGATAAGGAGGGAGAGACCCAGTACTTC. This gives the protein CSARDKEGETQYF.